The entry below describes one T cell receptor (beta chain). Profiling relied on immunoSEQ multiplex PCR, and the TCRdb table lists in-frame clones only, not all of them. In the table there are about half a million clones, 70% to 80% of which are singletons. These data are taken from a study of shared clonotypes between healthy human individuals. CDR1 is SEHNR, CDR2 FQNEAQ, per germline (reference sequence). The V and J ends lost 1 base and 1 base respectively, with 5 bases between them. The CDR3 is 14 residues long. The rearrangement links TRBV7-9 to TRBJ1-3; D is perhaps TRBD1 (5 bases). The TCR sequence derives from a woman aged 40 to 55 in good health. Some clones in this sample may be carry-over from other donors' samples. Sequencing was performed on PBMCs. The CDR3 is CASSLEGSGNTIYF. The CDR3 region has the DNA TGTGCCAGCAGCTTAGAGGGGTCTGGAAACACCATATATTTT.